One sample yielded the 5 T cell receptor beta chains listed below, sequenced in a study of blood T cell repertoires in COVID-19 (dated by TCRdb to the early 2020s). The library came from the immunoSEQ multiplex PCR assay. TCRdb retrieved this table from immuneACCESS and kept in-frame rearrangements only. Not all clones are present; in checked studies, unresolved V genes account for under half, and no reason is known for the remainder. Within this sample are 60,000 to 65,000 clones, with 70% to 90% of them counted one time only. 8.3% of the sample is held by the ten biggest clonotypes. Sequencing was done on a sample of peripheral blood. All receptors come from a human donor with active COVID-19. The donor label of this sample is uncertain.

The V and J genes are TRBV6-5 and TRBJ1-2, with D perhaps matching TRBD1 (6 bases). Trimming shortened V by 8 bases and J by 4 bases, and 14 bases separated the two germline ends. Germline assignment: CDR1 MNHEY and CDR2 SVGAGI. The CDR3 consists of 13 residues. CDR3 sequence: CASAPGQPYGYTF. CDR3 coding DNA: TGTGCCAGCGCCCCTGGACAGCCCTATGGCTACACCTTC.

The V call is TRBV3-1 (or the pseudogene TRBV3-2), the J call TRBJ1-2; 7 nucleotides align to TRBD1. Germline V CDR1 and CDR2: LGHDT, YNNKEL (reference sequence). The junction had 5 bases not matched to a gene; V was cut back by 4 bases and J by 6 bases. The CDR3 loop spans 13 amino acids. The CDR3 nucleotides read TGTGCCAGCAGCCCCGGACAGGCAGATGGCTACACCTTC. Protein: CASSPGQADGYTF.

The rearrangement uses TRBV27 and TRBJ1-6; 8 bases map to TRBD1. The CDR3 loop spans 14 amino acids. Germline trimming cut 2 bases from V and 7 bases from J; bases unmatched to any gene: 1. Germline V gene sequence: CDR1 MNHEY, CDR2 SMNVEV (reference sequence). The DNA for the CDR3 is TGTGCCAGCAGTTTAAGACAGGGGAATTCACCCCTCCACTTT. Its translation: CASSLRQGNSPLHF.

The chain uses TRBV6-1 and TRBJ1-1; D is possibly TRBD1 (5 bases). Trimming pared 2 bases from V and 1 base from J, leaving 8 bases between. Germline loops: CDR1 MNHNS, CDR2 SASEGT. The CDR3 is made up of 14 amino acids. CDR3 protein: CASSEWGENTEAFF. The CDR3 bases are TGTGCCAGCAGTGAATGGGGCGAGAACACTGAAGCTTTCTTT.

The chain is built from TRBV27 and TRBJ1-4; TRBD1 aligns across 9 bases. The CDR3 is 14 amino acids. J lost 7 bases, V lost 4 bases, and 4 bases had no gene match. The germline V gene encodes CDR1 MNHEY and CDR2 SMNVEV (reference sequence). The CDR3 DNA follows: TGTGCCAGCAGTTGGGACAGGGTCGGTGAAAAACTGTTTTTT. It is translated as CASSWDRVGEKLFF.